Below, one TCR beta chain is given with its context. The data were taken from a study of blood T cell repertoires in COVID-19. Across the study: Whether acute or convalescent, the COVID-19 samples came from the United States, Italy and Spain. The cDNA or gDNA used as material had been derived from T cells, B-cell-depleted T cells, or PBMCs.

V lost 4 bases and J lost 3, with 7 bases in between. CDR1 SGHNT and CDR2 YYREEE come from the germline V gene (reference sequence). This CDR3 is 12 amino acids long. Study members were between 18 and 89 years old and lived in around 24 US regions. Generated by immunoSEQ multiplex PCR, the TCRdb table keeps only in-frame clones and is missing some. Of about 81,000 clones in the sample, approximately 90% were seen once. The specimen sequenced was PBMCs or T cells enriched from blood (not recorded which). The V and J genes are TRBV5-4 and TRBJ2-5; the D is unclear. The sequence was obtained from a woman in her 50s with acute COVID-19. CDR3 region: CASSASEETQYF. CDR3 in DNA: TGTGCCAGCAGCGCTAGTGAAGAGACCCAGTACTTC. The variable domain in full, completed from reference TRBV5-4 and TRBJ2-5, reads ETGVTQSPTHLIKTRGQQVTLRCSSQSGHNTVSWYQQALGQGPQFIFQYYREEENGRGNFPPRFSGLQFPNYSSELNVNALELDDSALYLCASSASEETQYFGPGTRLLVL.